The entry below gives a single T cell receptor (beta chain) sequence along with its context. This sample was taken from a study of cytomegalovirus exposure and HLA in healthy donors. The CDR3 is 16 amino acids. Germline trimming cut 2 bases from V and 6 bases from J; bases unmatched to any gene: 9. The germline V gene has CDR1 SGHAT and CDR2 FQDESV (reference sequence). The PCR contained 60 Vbeta and 13 Jbeta primers. Assay used: immunoSEQ multiplex PCR; TCRdb lists only in-frame clones, some missing. The sample carries 100,000 to 150,000 clones, approximately 74% recorded once. The sequence was obtained from a male donor in good health and CMV-seronegative. The rearrangement joins TRBV11-1 to TRBJ2-2; TRBD1 matches 7 bases. Material for sequencing was PBMCs. Here the CDR3 reads CASSLRTGRLSGELFF. The CDR3 region has the DNA TGTGCCAGCAGCTTAAGGACAGGACGGTTATCCGGGGAGCTGTTTTTT.